Listed below are T cell receptor beta chains from one sample, sequenced in a study of blood T cells in healthy people across ages. TCRdb processed the 5' RACE reads anew with MiXCR; each CDR3 protein has one entry. This table has approximately 600,000 distinct CDR3 sequences, approximately 59% appearing once. Sequenced: blood. The receptors come from a man between 60 and 70 years old in good health. CDR3s include the opening cysteine and the closing phenylalanine or tryptophan.

V,CDR3
TRBV29-1,CSVDDRALYGYTF
TRBV9,CASSSPAKNTQYF
TRBV3-1,CASSQGQSYQPQHF
TRBV6-5,CASRILNTGDTQYF
TRBV4-1,CASSQDRYGPSTDTQYF
TRBV27,CASSPSGTGNSPLHF
TRBV7-9,CASSLRRQSTWETQYF
TRBV20-1,CSALAGAQIQETQYF
TRBV5-1,CASSLALAGASYEQYF
TRBV7-2,CASSRPGGGYTF
TRBV18,CASSPQDYNEQFF
TRBV10-3,CAISEPGSPLHF
TRBV6-6,CASSYFRGRTSTDTQYF
TRBV29-1,CSVERTSGTDTQYF
TRBV7-9,CASSPGLAGTYNEQFF
TRBV7-9,CASSSDGSGETQYF
TRBV4-1,CASSQDYGGGYNEKLFF
TRBV10-3,CAISESRAQETQYF